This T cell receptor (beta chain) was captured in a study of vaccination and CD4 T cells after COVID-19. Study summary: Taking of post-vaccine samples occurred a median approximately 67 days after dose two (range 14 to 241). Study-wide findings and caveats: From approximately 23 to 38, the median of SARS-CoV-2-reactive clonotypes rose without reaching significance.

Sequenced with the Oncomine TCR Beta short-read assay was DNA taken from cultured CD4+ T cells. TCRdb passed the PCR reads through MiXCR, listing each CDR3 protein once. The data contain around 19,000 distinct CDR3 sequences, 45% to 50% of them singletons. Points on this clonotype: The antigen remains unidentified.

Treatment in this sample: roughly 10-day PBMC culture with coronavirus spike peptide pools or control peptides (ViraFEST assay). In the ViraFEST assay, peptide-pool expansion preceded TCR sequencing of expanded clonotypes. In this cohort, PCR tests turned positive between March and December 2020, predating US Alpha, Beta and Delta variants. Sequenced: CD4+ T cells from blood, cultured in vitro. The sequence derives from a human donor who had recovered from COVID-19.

The CDR3: CASTYIDPRDSNQPQHF. The CDR3 region has the DNA TGTGCCAGCACCTATATTGATCCCCGGGATAGCAATCAGCCCCAGCATTTT. The V call is TRBV6-1, the J call TRBJ1-5, with unresolved D. V lost 7 bases to trimming and J lost 0 bases, with 19 bases between them. Germline V lookup: CDR1 MNHNS, CDR2 SASEGT. The CDR3 consists of 17 residues.